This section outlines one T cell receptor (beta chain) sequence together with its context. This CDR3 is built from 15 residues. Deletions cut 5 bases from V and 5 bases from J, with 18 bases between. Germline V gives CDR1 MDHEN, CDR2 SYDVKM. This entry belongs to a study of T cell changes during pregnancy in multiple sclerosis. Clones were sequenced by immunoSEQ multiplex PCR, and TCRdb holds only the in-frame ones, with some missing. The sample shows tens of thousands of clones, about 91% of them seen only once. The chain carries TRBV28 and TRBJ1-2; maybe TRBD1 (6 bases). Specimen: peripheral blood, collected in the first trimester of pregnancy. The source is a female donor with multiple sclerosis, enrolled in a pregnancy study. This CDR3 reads CASSPPDRRIYGYTF. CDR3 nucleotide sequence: TGTGCCAGCAGTCCTCCGGACAGAAGAATTTATGGCTACACCTTC.